Below, 5 T cell receptor beta chains from the same sample are listed, as sequenced in a study of blood T cell repertoires in COVID-19. Method: immunoSEQ multiplex PCR; TCRdb's copy keeps in-frame clones and lacks some. The table includes about 210,000 clones, around 84% detected once. Sequencing input: PBMCs or T cells enriched from blood (not recorded which). These receptors originate from a young man with acute COVID-19.

The J gene is TRBJ1-1, the V gene TRBV3-1 (or the pseudogene TRBV3-2); no reliable D call. Trimming removed 1 base from V and 2 bases from J, with 5 bases in between. The CDR3 runs 13 residues. Germline lookup yields CDR1 LGHDT and CDR2 YNNKEL (reference sequence). CDR3 sequence reads: CASSQVLNTEAFF. The CDR3 nucleotides are TGTGCCAGCAGCCAAGTTCTTAACACTGAAGCTTTCTTT.

This clone was recorded many times. The chain recombines TRBV6-4 with TRBJ2-2; weak D call: TRBD1 (6 bases). Trimming removed 0 bases at V and 1 base at J, with 6 bases between. Looked up from germline, CDR1 is MRHNA and CDR2 is SNTAGT. This CDR3 region has 15 residues. The CDR3 is CASSDSGQNTGELFF. The CDR3 DNA sequence: TGTGCCAGCAGTGACTCGGGACAGAACACCGGGGAGCTGTTTTTT.

The rearrangement links TRBV6-6 to TRBJ1-1; 10 bases agree with TRBD1. The germline V gene has CDR1 MNHNY and CDR2 SVGAGI (reference sequence). V was pared by 5 bases and J by 5 bases, with 8 bases of the junction left unmatched. The CDR3 has 15 amino acids. The CDR3 DNA reads TGTGCCAGCAGTCGTACCGGGACAGGGGTAACTGAAGCTTTCTTT. This sequence encodes CASSRTGTGVTEAFF.

The chain carries TRBV5-1 and TRBJ2-3; D unclear. The length of the CDR3 is 15 residues. CDR1 is SGHRS and CDR2 is YFSETQ in the germline V gene. V was pared by 0 bases and J by 4 bases, with 12 bases between. The CDR3 nucleotides read TGCGCCAGCAGCTTGGTTAGAGCCTACGCAGATACGCAGTATTTT. Protein sequence: CASSLVRAYADTQYF.

V is TRBV7-6 and J is TRBJ1-4; D is ambiguous. This CDR3 has 11 amino acids. The germline V gene has CDR1 SGHVS and CDR2 FNYEAQ. Trimming cost V 5 bases and J 5 bases, with 3 bases left between them. The CDR3, as DNA: TGTGCCAGCAGCCTCAATGAAAAACTGTTTTTT. It codes for CASSLNEKLFF. Full variable domain (rest looked up from reference TRBV7-6 and TRBJ1-4): GAGVSQSPRYKVTKRGQDVALRCDPISGHVSLYWYRQALGQGPEFLTYFNYEAQQDKSGLPNDRFSAERPEGSISTLTIQRTEQRDSAMYRCASSLNEKLFFGSGTQLSVL.